These T cell receptor beta chains were read from a single sample in a study of blood T cell repertoires in COVID-19. Data came from immunoSEQ multiplex PCR; TCRdb stores just in-frame clones and leaves some out. The sample carries 50,000 to 70,000 clones, 87% recorded once. Specimen: peripheral blood. These receptors were taken from a man aged 55 to 69 with active or convalescent COVID-19. The CDR3 runs from the conserved cysteine through the conserved F or W. Each record gives: D gene, clone size, V gene, J gene, CDR3 DNA, CDR3 protein. D genes are given only for firm matches. The size entry is marked missing in some rows and otherwise reads once, few, many or a size class.

d_call: TRBD1
clone_size: .
v_call: TRBV6-6
j_call: TRBJ1-5
cdr3_nt: TGTGCCAGCAGTTACATCGGGACAGGGAACCAGCCCCAGCATTTT
cdr3_aa: CASSYIGTGNQPQHF

d_call: TRBD1
clone_size: .
v_call: TRBV5-1
j_call: TRBJ2-7
cdr3_nt: TGCGCCAGCAGCACGGACAGGAGGGAGCAGTACTTC
cdr3_aa: CASSTDRREQYF

d_call: .
clone_size: .
v_call: TRBV9
j_call: TRBJ2-1
cdr3_nt: TGTGCCAGCAGCGTAGGGTGGGCGGGAACCCACAATGAGCAGTTCTTC
cdr3_aa: CASSVGWAGTHNEQFF

d_call: .
clone_size: few
v_call: TRBV15
j_call: TRBJ1-3
cdr3_nt: TGTGCCACCAGCAGAGATTTTCGAGGGAGAAACACCATATATTTT
cdr3_aa: CATSRDFRGRNTIYF

d_call: .
clone_size: .
v_call: TRBV25-1
j_call: TRBJ2-2
cdr3_nt: TGTGCCAGCAGTCCTCTCGGCACCGGGGAGCTGTTTTTT
cdr3_aa: CASSPLGTGELFF

d_call: TRBD2
clone_size: .
v_call: TRBV19
j_call: TRBJ2-3
cdr3_nt: TGTGCCAGTAGTGTGGGCGGGAGGGCGACAGATACGCAGTATTTT
cdr3_aa: CASSVGGRATDTQYF

d_call: .
clone_size: .
v_call: TRBV27
j_call: TRBJ2-7
cdr3_nt: TGTGCCAGCAGTCAGACACCCTCCTACGAGCAGTACTTC
cdr3_aa: CASSQTPSYEQYF

d_call: TRBD1
clone_size: .
v_call: TRBV3-1/TRBV3-2
j_call: TRBJ1-2
cdr3_nt: TGTGCCAGCAGCCCGACAGGGGGCAACTATGGCTACACCTTC
cdr3_aa: CASSPTGGNYGYTF

d_call: .
clone_size: .
v_call: TRBV6-5
j_call: TRBJ2-1
cdr3_nt: TGTGCCAGCAGGGCCGGGAATGGCAATGAGCAGTTCTTC
cdr3_aa: CASRAGNGNEQFF

d_call: TRBD2
clone_size: .
v_call: TRBV19
j_call: TRBJ2-1
cdr3_nt: TGTGCCAGTAGTATTCGGCTAGCGGGAGTTGACAATGAGCAGTTCTTC
cdr3_aa: CASSIRLAGVDNEQFF

d_call: .
clone_size: .
v_call: TRBV6-1
j_call: TRBJ1-4
cdr3_nt: TGTGCCAGCAGTGAAGTAGGGGGATGGGGAACTAATGAAAAACTGTTTTTT
cdr3_aa: CASSEVGGWGTNEKLFF

d_call: .
clone_size: .
v_call: TRBV13
j_call: TRBJ2-1
cdr3_nt: TGTGCCAGCCCGTCGGGTCATGAGCAGTTCTTC
cdr3_aa: CASPSGHEQFF

d_call: TRBD1
clone_size: .
v_call: TRBV5-5
j_call: TRBJ2-2
cdr3_nt: TGTGCCAGCAGCCATTCACAGGGGGCCGGCACCGGGGAGCTGTTTTTT
cdr3_aa: CASSHSQGAGTGELFF

d_call: .
clone_size: .
v_call: TRBV3-1/TRBV3-2
j_call: TRBJ2-2
cdr3_nt: TGTGCCAGCAGCCCCCGGGGGACCGGGGAGCTGTTTTTT
cdr3_aa: CASSPRGTGELFF

d_call: .
clone_size: .
v_call: TRBV2
j_call: TRBJ1-1
cdr3_nt: TGTGCCAGCAGGCAGACGACAGGTGGGGCTTTCTTT
cdr3_aa: CASRQTTGGAFF

d_call: .
clone_size: few
v_call: TRBV5-4
j_call: TRBJ2-5
cdr3_nt: TGTGCCAGCAGTCTTAGGGGTGCCGGAGAGACCCAGTACTTC
cdr3_aa: CASSLRGAGETQYF

d_call: TRBD1
clone_size: .
v_call: TRBV4-2
j_call: TRBJ2-1
cdr3_nt: TGTGCCAGCAGCCAAGATTTTCTTGGTACAGGGGGCAAAGGTGAGCAGTTCTTC
cdr3_aa: CASSQDFLGTGGKGEQFF

d_call: TRBD2
clone_size: .
v_call: TRBV29-1
j_call: TRBJ2-2
cdr3_nt: TGCAGCGCTGGACTAGTAACCGGGGAGCTGTTTTTT
cdr3_aa: CSAGLVTGELFF

d_call: TRBD1
clone_size: .
v_call: TRBV4-2
j_call: TRBJ1-2
cdr3_nt: TGTGCCAGCAGCCGTTCCGGGACAGGGATCTATGGCTACACCTTC
cdr3_aa: CASSRSGTGIYGYTF

d_call: .
clone_size: .
v_call: TRBV3-1/TRBV3-2
j_call: TRBJ2-5
cdr3_nt: TGTGCCAGCAGCCGACGCAGGGAGACCCAGTACTTC
cdr3_aa: CASSRRRETQYF

d_call: .
clone_size: .
v_call: TRBV18
j_call: TRBJ2-2
cdr3_nt: TGTGCCAGCTCACCCCCCGGGACTGCGATCACCGGGGAGCTGTTTTTT
cdr3_aa: CASSPPGTAITGELFF

d_call: .
clone_size: .
v_call: TRBV19
j_call: TRBJ2-7
cdr3_nt: TGTGCCAGCGTCTCCCCCTCCTACGAGCAGTACTTC
cdr3_aa: CASVSPSYEQYF

d_call: .
clone_size: .
v_call: TRBV19
j_call: TRBJ2-1
cdr3_nt: TGTGCCAGTAGTATCACTAGGAGGGTAGATGAGCAGTTCTTC
cdr3_aa: CASSITRRVDEQFF

d_call: .
clone_size: .
v_call: TRBV18
j_call: TRBJ1-1
cdr3_nt: TGTGCCAGCTCACCAGGCCTCAACACTGAAGCTTTCTTT
cdr3_aa: CASSPGLNTEAFF

d_call: TRBD1
clone_size: once
v_call: TRBV2
j_call: TRBJ2-3
cdr3_nt: TGTGCCAGCAGTGCCACCGGGACAGAGAAAGATACGCAGTATTTT
cdr3_aa: CASSATGTEKDTQYF

d_call: TRBD1
clone_size: .
v_call: TRBV7-2
j_call: TRBJ1-4
cdr3_nt: TGTGCCAGCAGCAGAGGAATTCCGGGACAGCTTACAACTAATGAAAAACTGTTTTTT
cdr3_aa: CASSRGIPGQLTTNEKLFF

d_call: .
clone_size: .
v_call: TRBV29-1
j_call: TRBJ1-1
cdr3_nt: TGCAGCGTTGGGAGGAGCGGGGTGGACACTGAAGCTTTCTTT
cdr3_aa: CSVGRSGVDTEAFF

d_call: .
clone_size: .
v_call: TRBV19
j_call: TRBJ1-2
cdr3_nt: TGTGCCAGTAGTGACAGGTCTAGACATAACTATGGCTACACCTTC
cdr3_aa: CASSDRSRHNYGYTF

d_call: .
clone_size: few
v_call: TRBV12-3/TRBV12-4
j_call: TRBJ1-1
cdr3_nt: TGTGCCAGCAGTTTAGGAGGGAACACTGAAGCTTTCTTT
cdr3_aa: CASSLGGNTEAFF

d_call: TRBD1
clone_size: .
v_call: TRBV4-1
j_call: TRBJ2-7
cdr3_nt: TGCGCCAGCAGCCATCTACAGGGGGCCTACGAGCAGTACTTC
cdr3_aa: CASSHLQGAYEQYF

d_call: .
clone_size: .
v_call: TRBV2
j_call: TRBJ2-7
cdr3_nt: TGTGCCAGTCGTCGGACTCAGGTGACACGCTACGAGCAGTACTTC
cdr3_aa: CASRRTQVTRYEQYF

d_call: .
clone_size: .
v_call: TRBV19
j_call: TRBJ2-2
cdr3_nt: TGTGCCAGTAGATTCCGGGATTTAGGAACCGGGGAGCTGTTTTTT
cdr3_aa: CASRFRDLGTGELFF

d_call: TRBD1
clone_size: .
v_call: TRBV18
j_call: TRBJ2-7
cdr3_nt: TGTGCCAGCTCACCGGTCACAGGGGGCTTAAACGAGCAGTACTTC
cdr3_aa: CASSPVTGGLNEQYF

d_call: TRBD2
clone_size: .
v_call: TRBV11-2
j_call: TRBJ2-1
cdr3_nt: TGTGCCAGCAGCCAGACTAGCGGGAGTAAATACAATGAGCAGTTCTTC
cdr3_aa: CASSQTSGSKYNEQFF

d_call: .
clone_size: .
v_call: TRBV3-1/TRBV3-2
j_call: TRBJ2-5
cdr3_nt: TGTGCCAGCAGCAGACAGGTGTTAGGGACCCAGTACTTC
cdr3_aa: CASSRQVLGTQYF

d_call: .
clone_size: once
v_call: TRBV5-1
j_call: TRBJ2-7
cdr3_nt: TGCGCCAGCAGCTCACCGGGACACCTCAGCGAGCAGTACTTC
cdr3_aa: CASSSPGHLSEQYF

d_call: .
clone_size: .
v_call: TRBV11-3
j_call: TRBJ2-3
cdr3_nt: TGTGCCAGCAGCTTAGGGGCAGGGAGCACAGATACGCAGTATTTT
cdr3_aa: CASSLGAGSTDTQYF

d_call: .
clone_size: .
v_call: TRBV11-3
j_call: TRBJ1-3
cdr3_nt: TGTGCCAGCAGCTTAGTAGGAGGGCCACACTCTGGAAACACCATATATTTT
cdr3_aa: CASSLVGGPHSGNTIYF

d_call: .
clone_size: .
v_call: TRBV29-1
j_call: TRBJ1-5
cdr3_nt: TGCAGCGCCACGTTCAGGGGAAGCAATCAGCCCCAGCATTTT
cdr3_aa: CSATFRGSNQPQHF

d_call: .
clone_size: .
v_call: TRBV6-2/TRBV6-3
j_call: TRBJ1-1
cdr3_nt: TGTGCCAGCAGTTACTCAATCGGACAGAAAGAAGCTTTCTTT
cdr3_aa: CASSYSIGQKEAFF

d_call: .
clone_size: .
v_call: TRBV30
j_call: TRBJ1-2
cdr3_nt: TGTGCCTGGAGTGTACGGACATCCAATGGCTACACCTTC
cdr3_aa: CAWSVRTSNGYTF

d_call: .
clone_size: .
v_call: TRBV4-2
j_call: TRBJ2-2
cdr3_nt: TGTGCCAGCAGCCGGACGGGGGCCGGGGAGCTGTTTTTT
cdr3_aa: CASSRTGAGELFF

d_call: .
clone_size: .
v_call: TRBV6-5
j_call: TRBJ1-3
cdr3_nt: TGTGCCAGCAGCCCAGGGGTCAGCTCTGGAAACACCATATATTTT
cdr3_aa: CASSPGVSSGNTIYF

d_call: .
clone_size: .
v_call: TRBV7-2
j_call: TRBJ2-3
cdr3_nt: TGTGCCAGCAGCCAGGAGGGGTTCGCAGATACGCAGTATTTT
cdr3_aa: CASSQEGFADTQYF

d_call: TRBD2
clone_size: once
v_call: TRBV6-5
j_call: TRBJ2-1
cdr3_nt: TGTGCCAGTAGAGCGCTAGCGGCCTACAATGAGCAGTTCTTC
cdr3_aa: CASRALAAYNEQFF

d_call: .
clone_size: once
v_call: TRBV29-1
j_call: TRBJ2-7
cdr3_nt: TGCAGCGTTGTGGGCCTAGCCCACGAGCAGTACTTC
cdr3_aa: CSVVGLAHEQYF

d_call: .
clone_size: .
v_call: TRBV19
j_call: TRBJ1-5
cdr3_nt: TGTGCCAGTAGTATTCGGGGTAATCAGCCCCAGCATTTT
cdr3_aa: CASSIRGNQPQHF

d_call: .
clone_size: .
v_call: TRBV4-2
j_call: TRBJ1-1
cdr3_nt: TGTGCCAGCAGCCACCTACAGGAGGAAGCTTTCTTT
cdr3_aa: CASSHLQEEAFF

d_call: .
clone_size: .
v_call: TRBV19
j_call: TRBJ2-1
cdr3_nt: TGTGCCAGCGGACAGTTGAGCTCCTACAATGAGCAGTTCTTC
cdr3_aa: CASGQLSSYNEQFF

d_call: .
clone_size: .
v_call: TRBV6-5
j_call: TRBJ1-2
cdr3_nt: TGTGCCAGCAGGAGAGGATTCGGTGGCTACACCTTC
cdr3_aa: CASRRGFGGYTF

d_call: .
clone_size: .
v_call: TRBV2
j_call: TRBJ2-1
cdr3_nt: TGTGCCAGCAGTGAACGTCGAGGAGGGGCGAGTTTGCGCTCCTACAATGAGCAGTTCTTC
cdr3_aa: CASSERRGGASLRSYNEQFF

d_call: .
clone_size: .
v_call: TRBV14
j_call: TRBJ1-1
cdr3_nt: TGTGCCAGCAGCCAAGTTGGTCCAGGGCCGAACACTGAAGCTTTCTTT
cdr3_aa: CASSQVGPGPNTEAFF

d_call: TRBD2
clone_size: .
v_call: TRBV5-1
j_call: TRBJ2-3
cdr3_nt: TGCGCCAGCAGCTTGGCCGTGTCGCGACTAGCGGGGGACCCAGATACGCAGTATTTT
cdr3_aa: CASSLAVSRLAGDPDTQYF

d_call: .
clone_size: .
v_call: TRBV7-9
j_call: TRBJ2-1
cdr3_nt: TGTGCCAGCAGCTTATATGGGGGGACCCCCTACAATGAGCAGTTCTTC
cdr3_aa: CASSLYGGTPYNEQFF

d_call: .
clone_size: once
v_call: TRBV6-5
j_call: TRBJ1-1
cdr3_nt: TGTGCCAGCAGGCCTACAGGGCCGAACACTGAAGCTTTCTTT
cdr3_aa: CASRPTGPNTEAFF

d_call: .
clone_size: .
v_call: TRBV5-6
j_call: TRBJ1-3
cdr3_nt: TGTGCCAGCAGCCCAACTTGGGGAAACACCATATATTTT
cdr3_aa: CASSPTWGNTIYF

d_call: .
clone_size: large
v_call: TRBV5-1
j_call: TRBJ2-2
cdr3_nt: TGCGCCAGCACAACAGGGTGGAACACCGGGGAGCTGTTTTTT
cdr3_aa: CASTTGWNTGELFF